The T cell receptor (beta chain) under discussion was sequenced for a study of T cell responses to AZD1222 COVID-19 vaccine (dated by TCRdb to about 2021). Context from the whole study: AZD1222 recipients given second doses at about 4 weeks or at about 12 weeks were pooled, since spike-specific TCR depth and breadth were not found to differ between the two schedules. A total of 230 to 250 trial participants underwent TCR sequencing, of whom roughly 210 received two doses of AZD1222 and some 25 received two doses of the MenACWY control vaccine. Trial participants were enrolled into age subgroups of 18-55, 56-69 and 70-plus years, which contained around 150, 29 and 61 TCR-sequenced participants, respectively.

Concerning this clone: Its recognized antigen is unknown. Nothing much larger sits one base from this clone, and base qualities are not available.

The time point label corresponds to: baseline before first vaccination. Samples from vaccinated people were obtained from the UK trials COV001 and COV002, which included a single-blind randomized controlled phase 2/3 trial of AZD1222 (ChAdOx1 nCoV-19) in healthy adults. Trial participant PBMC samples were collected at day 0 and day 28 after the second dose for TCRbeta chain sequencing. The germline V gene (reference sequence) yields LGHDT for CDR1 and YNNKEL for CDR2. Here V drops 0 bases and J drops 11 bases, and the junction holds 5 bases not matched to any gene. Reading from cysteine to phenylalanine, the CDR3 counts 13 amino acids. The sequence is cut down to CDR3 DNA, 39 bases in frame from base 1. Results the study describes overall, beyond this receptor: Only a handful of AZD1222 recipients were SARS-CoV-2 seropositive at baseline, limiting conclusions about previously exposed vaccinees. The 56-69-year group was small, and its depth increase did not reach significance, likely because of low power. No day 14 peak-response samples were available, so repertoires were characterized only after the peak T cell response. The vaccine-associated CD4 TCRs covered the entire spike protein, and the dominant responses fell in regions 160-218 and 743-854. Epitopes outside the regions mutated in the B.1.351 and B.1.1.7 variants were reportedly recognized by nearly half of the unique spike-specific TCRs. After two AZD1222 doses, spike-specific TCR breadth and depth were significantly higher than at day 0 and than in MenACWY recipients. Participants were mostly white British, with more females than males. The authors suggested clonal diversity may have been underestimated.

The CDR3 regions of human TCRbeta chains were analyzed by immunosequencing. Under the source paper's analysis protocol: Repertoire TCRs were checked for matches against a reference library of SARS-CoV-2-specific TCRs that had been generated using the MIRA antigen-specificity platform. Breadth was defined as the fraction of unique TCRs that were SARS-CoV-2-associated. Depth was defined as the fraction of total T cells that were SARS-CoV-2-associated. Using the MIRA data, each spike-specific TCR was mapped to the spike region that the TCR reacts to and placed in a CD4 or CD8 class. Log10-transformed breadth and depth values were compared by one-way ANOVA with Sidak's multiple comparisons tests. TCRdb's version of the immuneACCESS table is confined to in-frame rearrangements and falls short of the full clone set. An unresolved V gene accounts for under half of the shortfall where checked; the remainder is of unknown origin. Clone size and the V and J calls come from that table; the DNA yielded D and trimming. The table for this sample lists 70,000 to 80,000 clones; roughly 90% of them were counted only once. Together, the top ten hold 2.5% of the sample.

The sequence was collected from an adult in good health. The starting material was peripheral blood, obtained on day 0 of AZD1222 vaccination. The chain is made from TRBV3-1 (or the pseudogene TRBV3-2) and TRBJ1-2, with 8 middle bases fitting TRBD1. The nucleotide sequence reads TGTGCCAGCAGCCAAGATCGTGACAGGGGTTACACCTTC. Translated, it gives CASSQDRDRGYTF.